These 19 T cell receptor beta chains came from one sample sequenced in a study of cytomegalovirus exposure and HLA in healthy donors. 13 Jbeta primers and 60 Vbeta primers were used for the PCR. TCRdb's copy holds only in-frame clones and misses some; the assay was immunoSEQ multiplex PCR. The sample records about 89,000 clones, roughly 66% being singletons. The specimen sequenced was PBMCs. Receptors were obtained from a man aged 25-45 years in good health and CMV-seronegative.

The rearrangement links TRBV19 to TRBJ1-1; D gene ambiguous. This CDR3 spans 12 amino acids. Germline V gene sequence: CDR1 LNHDA, CDR2 SQIVND (reference sequence). V was clipped by 3 bases and J by 1 base, with 3 bases between them. CDR3 bases: TGTGCCAGTAGTATCCGGAACACTGAAGCTTTCTTT. Translating it yields CASSIRNTEAFF.

The J gene is TRBJ1-5, the V gene TRBV5-6; 8 bases align to TRBD1. The CDR3 is made up of 18 amino acids. Germline-derived CDR1 and CDR2 are SGHDT and YYEEEE. V shed 4 bases and J 0 bases; nucleotides not matched to a gene: 12. The CDR3 protein is CASSQGAGGWASNQPQHF. The CDR3 bases are TGTGCCAGCAGCCAGGGGGCAGGGGGCTGGGCTAGCAATCAGCCCCAGCATTTT.

The chain links TRBV9 to TRBJ1-1; 10 bases fit TRBD1. Trimming cost V 2 bases and J 5 bases; bases outside gene matches: 9. In germline, CDR1 is SGDLS, CDR2 YYNGEE. This CDR3 is 16 amino acids long. The CDR3 sequence: CASSVEGQGRWTEAFF. In DNA, the CDR3 is TGTGCCAGCAGCGTTGAGGGACAGGGGCGATGGACTGAAGCTTTCTTT.

The chain combines TRBV4-3 with TRBJ2-3; unclear D gene. The CDR3 is 15 amino acids. Deletions cut 1 base from V and 4 bases from J, with 12 bases between. CDR1 and CDR2 from the germline V gene are LGHNA and YSLEER. CDR3 amino acids: CASSQGRSRADTQYF. CDR3 nucleotides: TGCGCCAGCAGCCAAGGAAGGAGCCGCGCAGATACGCAGTATTTT.

This clone has more than one count but fewer than ten. The CDR3 reads CASSPLPAGQETQYF. Here the CDR3 DNA reads TGTGCCAGCAGTCCCCTCCCAGCGGGCCAAGAGACCCAGTACTTC. The rearrangement links TRBV27 to TRBJ2-5; tentatively, D is TRBD2 (6 bases). The V gene lost 5 bases and the J gene lost 1 base, with 14 bases spanning the gap. The germline V gene encodes CDR1 MNHEY and CDR2 SMNVEV (reference sequence). This CDR3 has 15 amino acids.

This clone occurred a few times. This rearrangement joins TRBV2 to TRBJ2-7; 7 positions agree with TRBD1. The CDR3 extends over 15 amino acids. The V gene end was trimmed by 3 bases and the J gene end by 5 bases; junction bases not matched to a gene: 10. CDR1 SNHLY and CDR2 FYNNEI come from the germline V gene. This chain's CDR3 is CASSEVFGTANEQYF. DNA for the CDR3: TGTGCCAGCAGTGAGGTTTTCGGGACAGCCAACGAGCAGTACTTC.

This clone turned up a few times. The chain is built from TRBV6-4 and TRBJ1-1; the match to TRBD1 covers 7 bases. This CDR3 region has 13 residues. The junction had 2 bases not matched to a gene; V was cut back by 5 bases and J by 2 bases. Germline CDR1 is MRHNA and CDR2 is SNTAGT. Written as DNA, the CDR3 is TGTGCCAGCAGTCGACAGGGCAACACTGAAGCTTTCTTT. Protein sequence: CASSRQGNTEAFF.

The chain combines TRBV4-3 with TRBJ1-4; D may be TRBD1 (5 bases). Trimming cost V 0 bases and J 0 bases, with 8 bases left between them. Germline loops: CDR1 LGHNA, CDR2 YSLEER. The CDR3 runs 16 residues. CDR3 protein: CASSQETGATNEKLFF. CDR3 in DNA: TGCGCCAGCAGCCAAGAGACGGGGGCAACTAATGAAAAACTGTTTTTT.

This clone was counted a few times. The chain joins TRBV7-3 to TRBJ2-1; 12 bases are a match to TRBD2. Germline V gene data show CDR1 as SGHTA and CDR2 as FQGTGA. After removal of 5 bases from V and 8 bases from J, the junction contained 7 bases not matched to a gene. The CDR3 consists of 15 residues. The DNA for the CDR3 is TGTGCCAGCAGCCTTACTAGCGGGGGGTGGGATGAGCAGTTCTTC. This gives the protein CASSLTSGGWDEQFF.

J is TRBJ1-2 and V is TRBV30; D not certain. Trimming left V 3 bases short and J 6 bases short, with 5 bases between. The CDR3 length is 10 residues. The V gene's germline CDR1 is GTSNPN and CDR2 SVGIG (reference sequence). CDR3 protein: CAWRVDGYTF. CDR3 sequence (DNA): TGTGCCTGGAGAGTAGATGGCTACACCTTC.

V usage is TRBV30 and J usage is TRBJ1-2; 9 bases match TRBD1. Trimming removed 0 bases from V and 8 bases from J; junction bases left unmatched: 10. CDR3 size: 15 residues. CDR1 and CDR2 from the germline V gene are GTSNPN and SVGIG (reference sequence). This CDR3 reads CAWSVLGGTGQGYTF. For the CDR3, the DNA is TGTGCCTGGAGTGTACTAGGGGGGACAGGGCAAGGCTACACCTTC.

V and J are TRBV7-3 and TRBJ2-3; D not certain. The germline V and J ends were trimmed by 5 bases and 5 bases, with 8 bases remaining between them. The CDR3 covers 12 residues. Per germline, CDR1 SGHTA and CDR2 FQGTGA. Written as DNA, the CDR3 is TGTGCCAGCAGCCCCCCAGGAGATACGCAGTATTTT. Translation gives CASSPPGDTQYF.

J is TRBJ1-5 and V is TRBV2; D possibly corresponds to TRBD1 (6 bases). The CDR3 has 13 amino acids. Deletions cut 4 bases from V and 7 bases from J, with 11 bases between. CDR1 SNHLY and CDR2 FYNNEI come from the germline V gene. Here the CDR3 reads CASSVSGVQPQHF. CDR3 DNA: TGTGCCAGCAGTGTTTCAGGGGTCCAGCCCCAGCATTTT.

The rearrangement joins TRBV7-9 to TRBJ2-5, with 7 bases that match TRBD1. The V gene's germline CDR1 is SEHNR and CDR2 FQNEAQ (reference sequence). The J segment lost 5 bases and the V segment lost 0 bases, leaving 6 bases of the junction unmatched. CDR3 length: 15 amino acids. The CDR3 loop is CASSLAGQVGETQYF. The CDR3 nucleotides read TGTGCCAGCAGCTTAGCAGGACAGGTCGGGGAGACCCAGTACTTC. Variable domain in full (rest from reference TRBV7-9 and TRBJ2-5): DTGVSQNPRHKITKRGQNVTFRCDPISEHNRLYWYRQTLGQGPEFLTYFQNEAQLEKSRLLSDRFSAERPKGSFSTLEIQRTEQGDSAMYLCASSLAGQVGETQYFGPGTRLLVL.

The V and J genes are TRBV9 and TRBJ2-5; 11 nucleotides match TRBD2. The CDR3 extends over 17 amino acids. V dropped 0 bases and J dropped 0; count of bases not matched to a gene: 4. Germline V gene data show CDR1 as SGDLS and CDR2 as YYNGEE. CDR3 in DNA: TGTGCCAGCAGCGTAGACCGGGGACTAGCGGACCAAGAGACCCAGTACTTC. It encodes CASSVDRGLADQETQYF.

The chain joins TRBV19 to TRBJ2-1; TRBD1 is a possible D gene (5 bases). CDR1 and CDR2 (germline): LNHDA, SQIVND (reference sequence). The CDR3 length is 13 residues. Trimming left V 5 bases short and J 2 bases short, with 7 bases between. The CDR3 spells CASSARAYNEQFF. The DNA of the CDR3 is TGTGCCAGTAGTGCCAGGGCCTACAATGAGCAGTTCTTC.

J is TRBJ1-1 and V is TRBV7-9; 7 bases are a match to TRBD1. CDR3 length equals 17 residues. V shed 1 base and J 0 bases; nucleotides not matched to a gene: 8. In germline, CDR1 is SEHNR, CDR2 FQNEAQ (reference sequence). CDR3 in DNA: TGTGCCAGCAGCTTAGTACCACTCCAGGGGGTGAACACTGAAGCTTTCTTT. Translated: CASSLVPLQGVNTEAFF.

This chain uses TRBV10-3 with TRBJ1-1, with D perhaps matching TRBD1 (6 bases). V shed 10 bases and J shed 5 bases, with 20 bases lying between them. There are 14 residues in the CDR3. Germline V gene data show CDR1 as ENHRY and CDR2 as SYGVKD. Here the CDR3 reads CATGKDRVETEAFF. CDR3 DNA: TGTGCCACCGGAAAGGACAGAGTCGAGACTGAAGCTTTCTTT.

The rearrangement links TRBV28 to TRBJ2-7; D perhaps matches TRBD2 (6 bases). Germline values: CDR1 MDHEN, CDR2 SYDVKM. The CDR3 covers 12 residues. Trimming removed 6 bases from V and 5 bases from J, with 11 bases in between. The CDR3 DNA reads TGTGCCAGCAGCCCCGGGAGACACGAGCAGTACTTC. The encoded protein is CASSPGRHEQYF.